Below, one TCR beta chain is given with its context. Its antigen is unknown. The PCR employed 60 Vbeta primers together with 13 Jbeta primers. Profiled with immunoSEQ multiplex PCR; TCRdb holds only in-frame clones, not every one. The repertoire has 74,000 or so clones, roughly 80% of them found once; the top ten carry roughly 7.2%. This sample is drawn from a study of cytomegalovirus exposure and HLA in healthy donors. Study details: An analysis done earlier identified approximately 120 million unique TCR beta sequences from approximately 170 million T cells. Findings and limits, study-wide: Among immune exposure information, only CMV serostatus was available. An analysis that was carried out later associated 16,000 or so TCR beta sequences with HLA alleles at 0.05 false discovery rate. Most of the CMV-associated TCR beta chains (in a later analysis) appeared to be HLA-restricted.

Losses at the gene ends were 5 bases for V and 2 bases for J; bases not matched to a gene: 9. The germline V gene encodes CDR1 SEHNR and CDR2 FQNEAQ (reference sequence). This CDR3 region has 15 residues. The sequenced sample was PBMCs. This TCR derives from a woman aged 40-49 years in good health and CMV-seronegative. The chain joins TRBV7-9 to TRBJ2-7, with 7 bases lining up with TRBD1. The CDR3 loop is CASSRGGGPTYEQYF. CDR3 coding DNA: TGTGCCAGCAGCCGAGGGGGCGGTCCAACCTACGAGCAGTACTTC.